These 16 T cell receptor beta chains share one sample of origin, sequenced in a study of cytomegalovirus exposure and HLA in healthy donors. Vbeta (60) and Jbeta (13) primers were used in the PCR. TCRdb keeps only in-frame clones here, not all; method: immunoSEQ multiplex PCR. The table records 85,000 to 95,000 clones, 7.5% to 8.5% of them present only once. The sequenced sample consisted of PBMCs. The receptors here all came from a man over 45 in good health and CMV-seronegative.

As for this clone: Other DNA sequences from this sample encode an identical CDR3 as well. The chain employs TRBV29-1 and TRBJ1-2; TRBD1 might be the D (5 bases). Trimming removed 0 bases at V and 5 bases at J, with 7 bases between. The CDR3 contains 12 residues. Germline V gives CDR1 SQVTM, CDR2 ANQGSEA. For the CDR3, the DNA is TGCAGCGTTGAAGATCGGGGGTATGGCTACACCTTC. Protein: CSVEDRGYGYTF.

This clone was counted between two and nine times. V gene TRBV5-6 combines with J gene TRBJ1-5; a weak D match, TRBD1 (5 bases). Looked up from germline, CDR1 is SGHDT and CDR2 is YYEEEE. Trimming took off 2 bases at V and 5 bases at J, with 5 bases between the two ends. The CDR3 is 12 amino acids. CDR3 sequence: CASSLQDQPQHF. The CDR3 DNA is TGTGCCAGCAGCTTACAGGATCAGCCCCAGCATTTT.

The V call is TRBV30, the J call TRBJ2-1, with 7 bases matching TRBD1. The ends lost 3 bases at V and 4 bases at J; junction bases unmatched: 15. Germline CDR1 is GTSNPN and CDR2 is SVGIG (reference sequence). The CDR3 covers 17 residues. CDR3 protein: CAWSRSTGVPFYNEQFF. CDR3 DNA sequence: TGTGCCTGGAGCAGATCCACAGGGGTCCCATTTTACAATGAGCAGTTCTTC.

This clone was seen only a few times. This chain links TRBV10-3 with TRBJ2-1; 9 bases line up with TRBD2. With 9 bases clipped from V and 8 bases from J, the junction kept 14 bases outside the gene matches. The CDR3 consists of 15 residues. CDR1 is ENHRY and CDR2 is SYGVKD in the germline V gene. CDR3 nucleotides: TGTGCCATTTCCGGGAGTCTAGCGGGAATCTATGAGCAGTTCTTC. It codes for CAISGSLAGIYEQFF.

CDR3 in amino acids: CASSLSGDTDTQYF. CDR3 nucleotides: TGTGCCAGCAGCTTAAGCGGGGACACAGATACGCAGTATTTT. V is TRBV7-9 and J is TRBJ2-3; 7 bases are shared with TRBD2. Per germline, CDR1 SEHNR and CDR2 FQNEAQ (reference sequence). The CDR3 extends over 14 amino acids. Trimming removed 2 bases from V and 2 bases from J; junction bases left unmatched: 1.

The chain carries TRBV5-4 and TRBJ2-1; weak D call: TRBD2 (7 bases). V dropped 4 bases and J dropped 0 bases, with 17 bases sitting between them. Germline CDR1 reads SGHNT; CDR2 reads YYREEE (reference sequence). The CDR3 has 17 residues. The CDR3 region is CASSPGAGESSYNEQFF. The DNA for the CDR3 is TGTGCCAGCAGCCCGGGGGCGGGAGAAAGCTCCTACAATGAGCAGTTCTTC.

This clone was picked up a small number of times. This rearrangement joins TRBV7-6 to TRBJ2-3; the match to TRBD2 covers 9 bases. The V gene end was trimmed by 6 bases and the J gene end by 0 bases; junction bases not matched to a gene: 10. This CDR3 spans 17 amino acids. Germline lookup yields CDR1 SGHVS and CDR2 FNYEAQ. CDR3 in DNA: TGTGCCAGCAGACGCCTAGCGGGACCTTTTAGCACAGATACGCAGTATTTT. This translates into CASRRLAGPFSTDTQYF.

This chain links TRBV27 with TRBJ1-2, with unresolved D. V lost 2 bases to trimming and J lost 11 bases, with 12 bases between them. Germline V CDR1 and CDR2: MNHEY, SMNVEV (reference sequence). This CDR3 is built from 12 residues. This chain's CDR3 is CASSLTGVGYTF. In nucleotides, the CDR3 is TGTGCCAGCAGTTTAACGGGTGTTGGTTACACCTTC.

This clone was observed a handful of times. The chain has TRBV29-1 and TRBJ2-3; D gene uncertain. V shed 6 bases and J shed 1 base, with 2 bases lying between them. The CDR3 has 10 residues. Germline V gives CDR1 SQVTM, CDR2 ANQGSEA. This chain's CDR3 is CSVGTDTQYF. The DNA of the CDR3 is TGCAGCGTCGGCACAGATACGCAGTATTTT.

The V gene is TRBV28, the J gene TRBJ1-6; TRBD1 agrees at 7 bases. Germline CDR1 reads MDHEN; CDR2 reads SYDVKM. The J segment lost 5 bases and the V segment lost 5 bases, leaving 6 bases of the junction unmatched. The CDR3 totals 15 residues. CDR3 bases: TGTGCCAGCAGTCCGACAGGGCCTGATAATTCACCCCTCCACTTT. This encodes CASSPTGPDNSPLHF.

This chain connects TRBV5-1 to TRBJ2-7; D unclear. CDR3 length equals 12 residues. Trimming shortened V by 6 bases and J by 5 bases, and 12 bases separated the two germline ends. Germline CDR1 reads SGHRS; CDR2 reads YFSETQ. The CDR3, as DNA: TGCGCCAGCAAGTATGGGCAAGACGAGCAGTACTTC. Translation: CASKYGQDEQYF.

The rearrangement joins TRBV14 to TRBJ1-1; the match to TRBD1 covers 8 bases. CDR1 SGHDN and CDR2 FVKESK come from the germline V gene. V was pared by 4 bases and J by 7 bases, with 8 bases of the junction left unmatched. This CDR3 region has 14 residues. This CDR3 reads CASSLSPGGSEAFF. CDR3 coding DNA: TGTGCCAGCAGCCTATCTCCAGGGGGCAGTGAAGCTTTCTTT.

This rearrangement joins TRBV6-4 to TRBJ2-2; the match to TRBD2 covers 11 bases. The CDR3 loop spans 15 amino acids. Per germline, CDR1 MRHNA and CDR2 SNTAGT. V was pared by 5 bases and J by 6 bases, with 5 bases of the junction left unmatched. This CDR3 reads CASSPLAGGAGELFF. The CDR3 coding sequence is TGTGCCAGCAGTCCTCTAGCGGGAGGAGCCGGGGAGCTGTTTTTT.

The genes are TRBV6-1 and TRBJ1-2, with D perhaps matching TRBD1 (6 bases). CDR1 MNHNS and CDR2 SASEGT come from the germline V gene. This CDR3 has 13 amino acids. V lost 1 base, J lost 8 bases, and 11 bases lay in between. DNA of the CDR3: TGTGCCAGCAGTGAAGGAACAGGGTACGGCTACACCTTC. It translates to CASSEGTGYGYTF.

The chain is built from TRBV7-2 and TRBJ2-7; the match to TRBD2 covers 7 bases. The CDR3 is 15 residues long. V shed 2 bases and J 2 bases; nucleotides not matched to a gene: 6. Germline loops: CDR1 SGHTA, CDR2 FQGNSA. The DNA of the CDR3 is TGTGCCAGCAGCTTAAGAACTAGCGCCCCCTACGAGCAGTACTTC. The encoded protein is CASSLRTSAPYEQYF.

This clone turned up a few times. This sequence joins TRBV28 and TRBJ1-2; 7 bases are a match to TRBD1. In germline, CDR1 is MDHEN, CDR2 SYDVKM. The CDR3 runs 15 residues. The trim removed 5 bases at V and 5 bases at J, leaving 11 bases unmatched. The CDR3 spells CASSLPGQFLYGYTF. The CDR3 DNA reads TGTGCCAGCAGTCTCCCGGGACAGTTCCTTTATGGCTACACCTTC.